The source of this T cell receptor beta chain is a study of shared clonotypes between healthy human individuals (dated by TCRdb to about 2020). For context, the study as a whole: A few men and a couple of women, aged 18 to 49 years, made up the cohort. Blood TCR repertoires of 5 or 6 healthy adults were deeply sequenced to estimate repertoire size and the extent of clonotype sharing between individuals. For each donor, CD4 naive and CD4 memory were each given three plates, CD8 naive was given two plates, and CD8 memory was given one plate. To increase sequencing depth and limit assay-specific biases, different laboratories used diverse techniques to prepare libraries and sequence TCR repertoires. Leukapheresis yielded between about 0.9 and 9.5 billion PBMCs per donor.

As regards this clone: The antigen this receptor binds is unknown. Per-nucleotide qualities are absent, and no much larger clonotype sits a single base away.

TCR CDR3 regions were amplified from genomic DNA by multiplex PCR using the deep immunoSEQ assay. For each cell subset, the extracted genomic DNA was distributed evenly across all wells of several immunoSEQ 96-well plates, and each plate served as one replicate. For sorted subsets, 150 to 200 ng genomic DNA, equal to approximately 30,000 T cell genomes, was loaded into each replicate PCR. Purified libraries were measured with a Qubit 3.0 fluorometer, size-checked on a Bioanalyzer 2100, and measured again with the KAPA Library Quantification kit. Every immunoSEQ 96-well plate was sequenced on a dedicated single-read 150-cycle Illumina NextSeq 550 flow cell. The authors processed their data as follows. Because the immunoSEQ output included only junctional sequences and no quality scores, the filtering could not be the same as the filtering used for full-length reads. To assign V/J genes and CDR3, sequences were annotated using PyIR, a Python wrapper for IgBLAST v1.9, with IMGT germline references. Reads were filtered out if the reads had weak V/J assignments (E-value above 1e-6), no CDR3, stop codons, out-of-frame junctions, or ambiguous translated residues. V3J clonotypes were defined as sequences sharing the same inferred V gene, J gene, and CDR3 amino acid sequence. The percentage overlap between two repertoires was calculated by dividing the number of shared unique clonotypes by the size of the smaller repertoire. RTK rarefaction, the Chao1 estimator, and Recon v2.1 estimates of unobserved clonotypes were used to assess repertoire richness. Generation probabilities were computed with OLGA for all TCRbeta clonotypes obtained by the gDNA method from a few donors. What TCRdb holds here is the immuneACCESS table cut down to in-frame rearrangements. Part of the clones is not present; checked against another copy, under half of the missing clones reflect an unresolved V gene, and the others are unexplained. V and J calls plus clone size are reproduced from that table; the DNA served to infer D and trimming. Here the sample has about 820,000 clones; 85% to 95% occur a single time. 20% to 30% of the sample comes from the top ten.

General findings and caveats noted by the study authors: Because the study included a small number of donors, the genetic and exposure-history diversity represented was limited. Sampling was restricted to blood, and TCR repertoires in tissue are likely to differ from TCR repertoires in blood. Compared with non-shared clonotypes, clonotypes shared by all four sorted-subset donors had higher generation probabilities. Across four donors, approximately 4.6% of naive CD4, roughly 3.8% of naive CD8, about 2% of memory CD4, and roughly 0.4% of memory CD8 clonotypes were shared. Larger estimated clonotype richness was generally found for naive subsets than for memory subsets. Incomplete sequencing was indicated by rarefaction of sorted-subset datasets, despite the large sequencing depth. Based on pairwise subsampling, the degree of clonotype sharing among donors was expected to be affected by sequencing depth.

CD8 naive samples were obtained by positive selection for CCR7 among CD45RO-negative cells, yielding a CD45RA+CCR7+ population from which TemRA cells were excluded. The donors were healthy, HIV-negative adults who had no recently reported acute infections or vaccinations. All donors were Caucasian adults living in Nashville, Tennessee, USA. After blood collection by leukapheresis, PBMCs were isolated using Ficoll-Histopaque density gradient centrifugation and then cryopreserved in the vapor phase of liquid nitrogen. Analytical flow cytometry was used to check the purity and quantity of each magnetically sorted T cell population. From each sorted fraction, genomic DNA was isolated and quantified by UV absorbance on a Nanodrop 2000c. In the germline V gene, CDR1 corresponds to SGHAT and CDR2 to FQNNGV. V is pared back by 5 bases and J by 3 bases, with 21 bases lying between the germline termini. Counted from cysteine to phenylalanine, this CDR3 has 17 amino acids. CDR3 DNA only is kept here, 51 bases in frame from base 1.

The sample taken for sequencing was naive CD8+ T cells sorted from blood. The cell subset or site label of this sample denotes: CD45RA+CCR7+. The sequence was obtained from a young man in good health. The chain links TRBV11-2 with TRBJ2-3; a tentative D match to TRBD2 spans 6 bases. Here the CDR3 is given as CASSPSGTSIGTDTQYF. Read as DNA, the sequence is TGTGCCAGCAGCCCCTCCGGGACTTCTATCGGGACAGATACGCAGTATTTT. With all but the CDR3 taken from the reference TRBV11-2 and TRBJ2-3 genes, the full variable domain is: EAGVAQSPRYKIIEKRQSVAFWCNPISGHATLYWYQQILGQGPKLLIQFQNNGVVDDSQLPKDRFSAERLKGVDSTLKIQPAKLEDSAVYLCASSPSGTSIGTDTQYFGPGTRLTVL.